This T cell receptor (beta chain) was captured in a study of neurological immune-mediated disorders. Trimming left V 3 bases short and J 10 bases short, with 8 bases between. CDR1 is SGDLS, CDR2 YYNGEE, per germline. The CDR3 is made up of 12 amino acids. This clonotype was recorded at least ten times. The antigen is not known. General study findings and limits: Whereas HTLV-1-associated myelopathy showed the most TCR clonal expansion, multiple sclerosis showed the least, with levels below those of healthy controls.

TCRdb recomputed calls from the 5' RACE reads with MiXCR, one row per CDR3 protein. The table shows 84,000 or so distinct CDR3 sequences, with 10% occurring only once. The V and J genes are TRBV9 and TRBJ1-6, with D unclear. Sequences were obtained from PBMCs. This TCR was recovered from a man aged 35 to 55 in good health. CDR3 residues: CASSAGSSPLHF. The CDR3 region has the DNA TGTGCCAGCAGCGCGGGATCCTCACCCCTCCACTTT.